This T cell receptor beta chain was captured by sequencing in a study of spatial heterogeneity in lung cancer. This clonotype has at least ten counts. Its antigen is unknown. Time point denoted: sample taken at primary tumor resection. MiXCR, applied by TCRdb to the 5' RACE reads, yields one record per CDR3 protein. This table holds about 8,800 distinct CDR3 sequences, over 3.5% found once. Per the germline V gene, CDR1 is LGHDT and CDR2 is YNNKEL (reference sequence). The CDR3 sequence is 14 residues long. V lost 4 bases and J lost 15, with 19 bases in between. Study conclusions and caveats: The study found that expanded intratumoral alpha and beta TCR counts tracked tumor mutation counts.

The TCR was taken from a female donor with early-stage non-small cell lung cancer. The rearrangement joins TRBV3-1 to TRBJ1-6, with a tentative D call TRBD1 (6 bases). Sequenced material: lung tumor tissue, taken at surgery. The CDR3 region has the DNA TGTGCCAGCAGCCGTCGGACAGACAATTCAGACCTCCACTTT. Its translation is CASSRRTDNSDLHF.